A selection of T cell receptor beta chains follows, all from one sample in a study of beta chain features in type 1 diabetes. Produced via immunoSEQ multiplex PCR; TCRdb's table is partial and in-frame only. The table lists under 850,000 clones, about an eighth of them singletons, with less than 0.025% in the top ten. The material sequenced was naive CD4+ T cells from blood. All receptors derive from a man younger than 35 with type 1 diabetes. Both conserved end residues are part of each CDR3. The order of the fields is CDR3 protein, V gene, CDR3 length.

CDR3: CASSLDWAAGGLEDTQYF; V: TRBV11-3; length: 18
CDR3: CASSQGDRGRKFF; V: TRBV14; length: 13
CDR3: CSARPGGEQYF; V: TRBV20-1; length: 11
CDR3: CASRPPTGGTDTQYF; V: TRBV7-9; length: 15
CDR3: CASSAKGQGSYGYTF; V: TRBV25-1; length: 15
CDR3: CASMLAGGNTIYF; V: TRBV25-1; length: 13
CDR3: CASSRSGSGGPDTQYF; V: TRBV5-4; length: 16
CDR3: CAITPGQGAYEQYF; V: TRBV10-3; length: 14
CDR3: CASSSQWGEVSYGYTF; V: TRBV7-9; length: 16
CDR3: CASMGFGELFF; V: TRBV28; length: 11
CDR3: CASSLSQGLEPQHF; V: TRBV5-8; length: 14
CDR3: CASSSPGQFYGYTF; V: TRBV19; length: 14
CDR3: CASSLKRGRETQYF; V: TRBV28; length: 14
CDR3: CASSQVFSGQETQYF; V: TRBV4-1; length: 15
CDR3: CASSRAGDTEAFF; V: TRBV18; length: 13
CDR3: CAWSGGSSYEQYF; V: TRBV30; length: 13
CDR3: CASSLTGELFF; V: TRBV11-3; length: 11
CDR3: CASRRTVGYTF; V: TRBV2; length: 11
CDR3: CAWSVQGEAFF; V: TRBV30; length: 11
CDR3: CASNRQGDNSPLHF; V: TRBV6-1; length: 14
CDR3: CASGRLDTDGSAQHF; V: TRBV28; length: 15
CDR3: CASSSRGSTETQYF; V: TRBV7-7; length: 14
CDR3: CASSWGGPGANVLTF; V: TRBV19; length: 15
CDR3: CASSRDRAQPQHF; V: TRBV7-2; length: 13
CDR3: CASLQGVNSPLHF; V: TRBV10-2; length: 13
CDR3: CASSQDQWGTNYEQYF; V: TRBV4-1; length: 16
CDR3: CASSQDRWGSGANVLTF; V: TRBV4-1; length: 17
CDR3: CATLFSGANVLTF; V: TRBV5-6; length: 13
CDR3: CASTGDSGANVLTF; V: TRBV6-1; length: 14
CDR3: CASSAQEGETQYF; V: TRBV7-7; length: 13
CDR3: CAWAGQVYGYTF; V: TRBV30; length: 12
CDR3: CASSPMGQGAGQPQHF; V: TRBV18; length: 16
CDR3: CASSSPGTSYQFF; V: TRBV7-2; length: 13
CDR3: CASSQEYRGVYNEQFF; V: TRBV4-2; length: 16
CDR3: CASSLVHNNEQFF; V: TRBV27; length: 13
CDR3: CASSQTGVVPYEQYF; V: TRBV25-1; length: 15
CDR3: CASSLSLANNEQYF; V: TRBV7-9; length: 14
CDR3: CAISPSEETQYF; V: TRBV10-3; length: 12
CDR3: CASSFYSSVKGQPQHF; V: TRBV28; length: 16
CDR3: CASSLHRDAGGPYGYTF; V: TRBV7-9; length: 17
CDR3: CASSLGAATDSGEAFF; V: TRBV5-8; length: 16
CDR3: CSVVGETQYF; V: TRBV29-1; length: 10
CDR3: CASSPGLAGVEQYF; V: TRBV18; length: 14
CDR3: CAWRSLPSSPQHF; V: TRBV30; length: 13
CDR3: CSVLWGLSEQFF; V: TRBV29-1; length: 12
CDR3: CATASYGGTEAFF; V: TRBV10-3; length: 13
CDR3: CASRGENTEAFF; V: TRBV4-2; length: 12